Below are 21 T cell receptor beta chains sequenced from a single sample in a study of post-analysis software for immune sequencing data. Study findings and constraints: When patients were compared with controls, about 5 TRBV segments were more frequent, TRBV5-6, TRBV5-1 and TRBV20-1 among them.

No antigen is known for these receptors. Prepared libraries of TCR beta cDNA carried unique molecular identifiers. TCRdb fed the PCR reads into MiXCR, producing one record per CDR3 protein. This table has under 650,000 distinct CDR3 sequences, about 40% appearing once. The source material was blood. These receptors all come from a girl aged 5-17 years with multiple sclerosis.

The chain has TRBV7-2 and TRBJ2-1; 11 bases match TRBD2. V lost 5 bases to trimming and J lost 10 bases; unmatched junction nucleotides: 16. The CDR3 has 17 amino acids. Germline loops: CDR1 SGHTA, CDR2 FQGNSA. CDR3 loop: CASSLLRDSGGAREQFF. CDR3 DNA sequence: TGTGCCAGCAGCCTCCTCCGGGATAGCGGGGGGGCGAGAGAGCAGTTCTTC.

The chain is built from TRBV9 and TRBJ2-3; maybe TRBD2 (5 bases). The CDR3 totals 14 residues. Germline V lookup: CDR1 SGDLS, CDR2 YYNGEE. V was cut by 5 bases and J by 0 bases, with 10 bases left in between. CDR3 loop: CASREDPSTDTQYF. For the CDR3, the DNA is TGTGCCAGCAGGGAGGACCCTAGCACAGATACGCAGTATTTT.

This clonotype was counted a few times. V and J are TRBV6-5 and TRBJ1-5; the D is unclear. Germline CDR1 is MNHEY and CDR2 is SVGAGI. CDR3 length: 13 residues. The ends were cut back, 5 bases at V and 5 bases at J, with 10 bases in the middle. This chain's CDR3 is CASSEVRDQPQHF. The CDR3 DNA sequence: TGTGCCAGCAGTGAGGTGAGGGATCAGCCCCAGCATTTT.

The rearrangement links TRBV4-1 to TRBJ1-1; TRBD1 agrees at 7 bases. J gave up 1 base and V 1 base, and 6 bases lay outside the gene matches. The germline V gene encodes CDR1 MGHRA and CDR2 YSYEKL. CDR3 length: 16 residues. CDR3 bases: TGCGCCAGCAGCCAAGGGCGGGGACAGCGGAACACTGAAGCTTTCTTT. It is translated as CASSQGRGQRNTEAFF.

The chain carries TRBV4-1 and TRBJ2-7; 8 bases agree with TRBD2. After removal of 2 bases from V and 3 bases from J, the junction contained 9 bases not matched to a gene. The CDR3 loop spans 16 amino acids. Germline V gene sequence: CDR1 MGHRA, CDR2 YSYEKL. CDR3 loop: CASSQQLVAGYYEQYF. Written as DNA, the CDR3 is TGCGCCAGCAGCCAACAACTGGTAGCGGGGTACTACGAGCAGTACTTC.

V gene TRBV5-1 combines with J gene TRBJ2-7, with 9 bases aligning to TRBD2. Unmatched junction bases numbered 6, after V lost 2 bases and J lost 3 bases. Looked up from germline, CDR1 is SGHRS and CDR2 is YFSETQ. The CDR3 totals 15 residues. CDR3 sequence reads: CASSFQGLAHYEQYF. The DNA for the CDR3 is TGCGCCAGCAGCTTTCAAGGACTAGCGCACTACGAGCAGTACTTC.

This clonotype occurred a few times. This chain connects TRBV12-5 to TRBJ2-4; no reliable D call. The CDR3 has 15 amino acids. Germline CDR1 is LGHNT and CDR2 is FRNRAP. Trimming removed 2 bases at V and 0 bases at J, with 8 bases between. The CDR3 DNA follows: TGTGCTAGTGGTTTGACCCCCTTAGCCAAAAACATTCAGTACTTC. As protein: CASGLTPLAKNIQYF.

This chain connects TRBV24-1 to TRBJ2-7, with D perhaps being TRBD1 or TRBD2 (5 bases each). The assigned J gene may be wrong: the sequence end matches TRBJ2-5 better. The CDR3 is 15 residues long. In germline, CDR1 is KGHDR, CDR2 SFDVKD. CDR3 DNA: TGTGCCACCAGTGATTTGAAGGGGACCCAGGAGACCCAGTACTTC. As protein: CATSDLKGTQETQYF.

This clonotype was seen once. V usage is TRBV10-3 and J usage is TRBJ1-5; perhaps TRBD1 as D (5 bases). The germline V gene encodes CDR1 ENHRY and CDR2 SYGVKD. The V end lost 4 bases, the J end lost 4 bases, and 11 bases lay between the germline ends. This CDR3 is 14 amino acids long. The CDR3 DNA reads as TGTGCCATCAGTGGACGGGACGGGAATCAGCCCCAGCATTTT. Residues: CAISGRDGNQPQHF.

CDR3 amino acids: CSVEHRGRLVNEQFF. As DNA, the CDR3 is TGCAGCGTTGAACACAGGGGGCGGCTTGTGAATGAGCAGTTCTTC. V usage is TRBV29-1 and J usage is TRBJ2-1; 9 bases align to TRBD1. The germline CDR1 and CDR2 sequences are SQVTM and ANQGSEA. V lost 2 bases to trimming and J lost 7 bases; unmatched junction nucleotides: 9. The CDR3 covers 15 residues.

This clonotype was observed a handful of times. The chain links TRBV5-1 to TRBJ2-1; D gene uncertain. CDR3 length: 12 amino acids. V was trimmed by 4 bases and J by 9 bases, leaving 11 bases between them. Germline values: CDR1 SGHRS, CDR2 YFSETQ. This chain's CDR3 is CASSTAVGEQFF. CDR3 nucleotide sequence: TGCGCCAGCAGCACTGCGGTAGGTGAGCAGTTCTTC.

This clonotype was seen only a few times. This sequence joins TRBV12-3 or TRBV12-4 and TRBJ1-5; the D gene is possibly TRBD1 (6 bases). The CDR3 runs 13 residues. V was pared by 6 bases and J by 5 bases, with 11 bases between. The CDR3 sequence is CASSLGADQPQHF. The CDR3, as DNA: TGTGCCAGCAGCCTGGGGGCCGATCAGCCCCAGCATTTT.

In the case of this clonotype: A read error may be the cause here, since a much bigger clone is one base away. The chain has TRBV9 and TRBJ2-7, with 11 nucleotides matching TRBD2. The trim removed 4 bases at V and 4 bases at J, leaving 7 bases unmatched. This CDR3 spans 15 amino acids. Germline V gives CDR1 SGDLS, CDR2 YYNGEE. This CDR3 is CASSPTGTSGYEQYV. The CDR3 DNA sequence: TGTGCCAGCAGCCCCACCGGGACTAGCGGATACGAGCAGTACGTC.

The CDR3 here is CASSSVTSGDYNEQFF. The CDR3 DNA is TGTGCCAGCAGCTCGGTGACTAGCGGAGACTACAATGAGCAGTTCTTC. The chain links TRBV11-3 to TRBJ2-1; 9 bases line up with TRBD2. The germline V gene has CDR1 SGHNT and CDR2 YENEEA. J lost 3 bases, V lost 4 bases, and 7 bases had no gene match. The CDR3 contains 16 residues.

The CDR3, as DNA: TGCAGTGCCCCCCGGGGGGATCCCAATGAGCAGTTCTTC. It specifies CSAPRGDPNEQFF. The chain employs TRBV20-1 and TRBJ2-1, with 7 bases aligning to TRBD2. The CDR3 is 13 amino acids. The germline CDR1 and CDR2 sequences are DFQATT and SNEGSKA (reference sequence). Germline trimming cut 6 bases from V and 6 bases from J; bases unmatched to any gene: 8.

This clonotype was counted only a few times. CDR3: CASSWASQETQYF. CDR3 DNA sequence: TGTGCCAGCAGCTGGGCCAGCCAAGAGACCCAGTACTTC. The chain couples TRBV7-8 to TRBJ2-5; the D is unclear. Germline lookup yields CDR1 SGHVS and CDR2 FQNEAQ. This CDR3 spans 13 amino acids. Trimming shortened V by 4 bases and J by 1 base, and 7 bases separated the two germline ends. The variable domain in full, completed from reference TRBV7-8 and TRBJ2-5, reads GAGVSQSPRYKVAKRGQDVALRCDPISGHVSLFWYQQALGQGPEFLTYFQNEAQLDKSGLPSDRFFAERPEGSVSTLKIQRTQQEDSAVYLCASSWASQETQYFGPGTRLLVL.

The J gene is TRBJ2-7, the V gene TRBV5-5; tentatively, D is TRBD1 (5 bases). The CDR3 runs 14 residues. Trimming removed 2 bases from V and 5 bases from J, with 14 bases in between. Germline-derived CDR1 and CDR2 are SGHKS and YYEKEE (reference sequence). CDR3 loop: CASSFGRQGNEQYF. CDR3 sequence (DNA): TGTGCCAGCAGCTTTGGACGGCAGGGAAACGAGCAGTACTTC.

This clonotype came up once. The chain combines TRBV15 with TRBJ2-7; D is possibly TRBD1 (6 bases). Germline loops: CDR1 LNHNV, CDR2 YYDKDF (reference sequence). V was clipped by 4 bases and J by 2 bases, with 12 bases between them. The CDR3 sequence is 14 residues long. In nucleotides, the CDR3 is TGTGCCACCAGCAAGGAGACAGGAGCCTACGAGCAGTACTTC. This gives the protein CATSKETGAYEQYF.

This clonotype was picked up one time. V is TRBV29-1 and J is TRBJ2-1; D could derive from TRBD1 or TRBD2 (6 bases each). In germline, CDR1 is SQVTM, CDR2 ANQGSEA. V was clipped by 7 bases and J by 12 bases, with 16 bases between them. The CDR3 spans 11 residues. The DNA for the CDR3 is TGCAGCGCCCCGTGGGGGCGGGGGCAGTTCTTC. As protein: CSAPWGRGQFF.

The rearrangement uses TRBV5-1 and TRBJ2-1; either TRBD1 or TRBD2 may fit D (5 bases each). The CDR3 consists of 17 residues. The germline gives CDR1 SGHRS, CDR2 YFSETQ. V was trimmed by 4 bases and J by 0 bases, leaving 17 bases between them. CDR3 loop: CASSPQGVASSYNEQFF. CDR3 nucleotides: TGCGCCAGCAGCCCCCAAGGGGTAGCGAGCTCCTACAATGAGCAGTTCTTC.

The genes are TRBV5-4 and TRBJ2-7; 12 positions match TRBD1. The CDR3 has 15 residues. J was trimmed by 7 bases and V by 0 bases; bases with no gene match: 5. The germline CDR1 and CDR2 sequences are SGHNT and YYREEE (reference sequence). Here the CDR3 reads CASSLEGQGAWEQYF. The CDR3 coding sequence is TGTGCCAGCAGCTTGGAGGGACAGGGGGCATGGGAGCAGTACTTC.